This T cell receptor beta chain was identified in a study of blood T cell repertoires in COVID-19. Trimming removed 2 bases from V and 7 bases from J; junction bases left unmatched: 3. This CDR3 has 14 residues. Germline V CDR1 and CDR2: SGHRS, YFSETQ. Assay: immunoSEQ multiplex PCR; the TCRdb copy retains only in-frame clones and omits some. The table has tens of thousands of clones, 80% to 90% seen once; the top ten hold roughly a sixth. Source material: peripheral blood. The rearrangement uses TRBV5-1 and TRBJ2-2, with TRBD1 matching 9 bases. The TCR originated in an older man with active COVID-19. The CDR3 region is CASSLQGADGELFF. For the CDR3, the DNA is TGCGCCAGCAGCTTACAGGGGGCGGACGGGGAGCTGTTTTTT.